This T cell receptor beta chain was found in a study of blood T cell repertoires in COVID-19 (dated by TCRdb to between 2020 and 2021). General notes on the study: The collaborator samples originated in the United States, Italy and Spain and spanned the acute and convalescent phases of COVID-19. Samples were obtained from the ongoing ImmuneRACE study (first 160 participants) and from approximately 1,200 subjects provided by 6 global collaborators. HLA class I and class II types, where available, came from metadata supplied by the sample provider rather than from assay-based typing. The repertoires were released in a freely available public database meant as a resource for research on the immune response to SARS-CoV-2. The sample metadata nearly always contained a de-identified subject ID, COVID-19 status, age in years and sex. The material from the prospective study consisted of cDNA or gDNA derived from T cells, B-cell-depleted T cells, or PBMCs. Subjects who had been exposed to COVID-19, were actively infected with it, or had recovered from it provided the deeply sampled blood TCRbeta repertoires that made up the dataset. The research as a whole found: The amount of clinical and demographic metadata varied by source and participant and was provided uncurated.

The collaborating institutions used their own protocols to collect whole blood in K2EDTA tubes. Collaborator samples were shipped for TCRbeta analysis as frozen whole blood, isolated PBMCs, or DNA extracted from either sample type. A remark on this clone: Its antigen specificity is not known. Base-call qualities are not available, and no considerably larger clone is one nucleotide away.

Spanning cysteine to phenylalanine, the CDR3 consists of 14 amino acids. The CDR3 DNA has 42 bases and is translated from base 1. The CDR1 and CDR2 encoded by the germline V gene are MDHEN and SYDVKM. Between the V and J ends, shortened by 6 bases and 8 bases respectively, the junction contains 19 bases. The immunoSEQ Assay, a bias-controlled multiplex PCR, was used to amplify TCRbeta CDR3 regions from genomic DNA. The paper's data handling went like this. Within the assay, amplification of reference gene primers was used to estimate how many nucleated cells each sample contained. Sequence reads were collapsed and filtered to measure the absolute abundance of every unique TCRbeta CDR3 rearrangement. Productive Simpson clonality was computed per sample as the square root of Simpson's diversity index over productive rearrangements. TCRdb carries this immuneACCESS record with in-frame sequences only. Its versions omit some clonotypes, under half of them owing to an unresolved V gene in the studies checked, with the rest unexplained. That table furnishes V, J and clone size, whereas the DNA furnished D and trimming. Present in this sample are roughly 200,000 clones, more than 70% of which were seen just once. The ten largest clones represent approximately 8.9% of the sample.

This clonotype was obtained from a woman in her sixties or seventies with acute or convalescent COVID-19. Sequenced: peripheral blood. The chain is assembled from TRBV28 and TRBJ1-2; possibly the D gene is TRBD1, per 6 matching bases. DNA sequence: TGTGCCAGCAGCCGACGGGGGGCCTCGCTGGGCTACACCTTC. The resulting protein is CASSRRGASLGYTF.